This is a list of T cell receptor beta chains from one sample in a study of blood T cells in healthy people across ages. In TCRdb, the 5' RACE reads were re-called with MiXCR into one record per CDR3 protein. The data contain around 520,000 distinct CDR3 sequences, about 29% of them singletons. These data also formed part of another study, on T cells of mothers and their children.

Sequencing used blood. The receptors derive from a boy aged 2 to 9 in good health. Each CDR3 is given with its conserved first and last residue. Fields, in order: clone size, V gene, D gene, J gene, CDR3 DNA, CDR3 protein. The D gene is left open where the match is weak. Only part of the rows carry a size: once, few, many, or a class if the clone is expanded.

>few|TRBV6-6|NA|TRBJ1-3
TGTGCCAGCATGGCGGGTTTGATTGGAAACACCATATATTTT
CASMAGLIGNTIYF
>NA|TRBV9|TRBD1|TRBJ2-7
TGTGCCAGCAGCGGAGCCGGGACAGCCGCCTACGAGCAGTACTTC
CASSGAGTAAYEQYF
>NA|TRBV4-1|TRBD1|TRBJ2-1
TGCGCCAGCAGCCAAGACAGAGCAGGGGGCCTACCCTTCGAGCAGTTCTTC
CASSQDRAGGLPFEQFF
>NA|TRBV29-1|NA|TRBJ1-1
TGCAGCTTCCTAGGCCAGAACACTGAAGCTTTCTTT
CSFLGQNTEAFF
>NA|TRBV5-1|NA|TRBJ1-6
TGCGCCAGCAGCTCGACCTCTCCGGAGACTGGACCCCTCCACTTT
CASSSTSPETGPLHF
>few|TRBV12-3/TRBV12-4|NA|TRBJ1-1
TGTGCCAGCAGTTTAGTCAGGGCTCTTGAAGCTTTCTTT
CASSLVRALEAFF
>few|TRBV3-1|TRBD2|TRBJ2-5
TGTGCCAGCAGCCGGCGGGGGACCCAAGAGACCCAGTACTTC
CASSRRGTQETQYF
>NA|TRBV7-9|NA|TRBJ2-7
TGTGCCAGCAGCCGTTCAGCTGGGTTTTACAGTGGCGAGCAGTACTTC
CASSRSAGFYSGEQYF
>few|TRBV10-3|NA|TRBJ2-7
TGTGCCATCAGTGTCTTTGCGGGTCGCCGAAGGTACGAGCAGTACTTC
CAISVFAGRRRYEQYF
>few|TRBV7-9|TRBD1|TRBJ2-2
TGTGCCAGCAGCATCGACAGGGTCAACGCCGGGGAGCTGTTTTTT
CASSIDRVNAGELFF
>few|TRBV15|NA|TRBJ1-1
TGTGCCACCAGCAGAGATCTGGCCGTGAACACTGAAGCTTTCTTT
CATSRDLAVNTEAFF
>NA|TRBV12-3/TRBV12-4|TRBD2|TRBJ2-7
TGTGCCAGCAGTTTGGGTAGGGAGGGGTACTTC
CASSLGREGYF
>NA|TRBV19|NA|TRBJ2-1
TGTGCCAGTAGTACAGTAGGCTACAATGAGCAGTTCTTC
CASSTVGYNEQFF
>few|TRBV7-2|TRBD2|TRBJ2-1
TGTGCCAGCAGCCCGGGGGGGACTACCCTATACAATGAGCAGTTCTTC
CASSPGGTTLYNEQFF